The 27 T cell receptor beta chains reported below all come from one sample, sequenced in a study of blood T cell repertoires in COVID-19. Libraries were prepared by immunoSEQ multiplex PCR; TCRdb keeps only in-frame clonotypes and omits some of them. The sample lists roughly 140,000 clones; roughly nine tenths were seen once. The sequencing sample was made of peripheral blood. All receptors come from a woman aged 60-70 years with active or convalescent COVID-19.

The chain employs TRBV9 and TRBJ1-2; D unresolved. The V end lost 0 bases, the J end lost 1 base, and 7 bases lay between the germline ends. CDR3 length: 14 amino acids. CDR1 and CDR2 (germline): SGDLS, YYNGEE. CDR3 DNA sequence: TGTGCCAGCAGCGTAGAGGCGGTTAACTATGGCTACACCTTC. Its translation: CASSVEAVNYGYTF.

V usage is TRBV25-1 and J usage is TRBJ1-3; D possibly corresponds to TRBD1 (6 bases). Trimming removed 3 bases at V and 4 bases at J, with 13 bases between. From germline, CDR1 is MGHDK and CDR2 SYGVNS. The CDR3 runs 15 residues. The CDR3 loop reads CASSDPRGAGNTIYF. For the CDR3, the DNA is TGTGCCAGCAGTGATCCCCGGGGGGCCGGAAACACCATATATTTT.

The chain is built from TRBV18 and TRBJ1-1; D not resolved. V was shortened by 5 bases and J by 1 base, with 11 bases between the two germline ends. CDR3 length equals 14 residues. Germline V gene sequence: CDR1 KGHSH, CDR2 LQKENI. CDR3 sequence (DNA): TGTGCCAGCTCAAACGGGAACCGGAACACTGAAGCTTTCTTT. It codes for CASSNGNRNTEAFF.

This chain uses TRBV6-2 or TRBV6-3 with TRBJ1-1; tentatively, D is TRBD1 (5 bases). This CDR3 is 16 amino acids long. The germline V and J ends were trimmed by 2 bases and 0 bases, with 13 bases remaining between them. Germline V lookup: CDR1 MNHEY, CDR2 SVGEGT. The CDR3 is CASSYPRGKLNTEAFF. CDR3 nucleotides: TGTGCCAGCAGTTACCCGCGGGGGAAATTGAACACTGAAGCTTTCTTT.

The J gene is TRBJ1-2, the V gene TRBV18, with a weak D call TRBD1 (5 bases). This CDR3 comprises 13 residues. Germline CDR1 KGHSH, CDR2 LQKENI. The V end lost 6 bases, the J end lost 3 bases, and 11 bases lay between the germline ends. The CDR3: CASSGQGDYGYTF. The CDR3, as DNA: TGTGCCAGCTCGGGGCAGGGCGACTATGGCTACACCTTC.

The chain joins TRBV10-3 to TRBJ1-5; D might be TRBD1 (5 bases). Germline V gives CDR1 ENHRY, CDR2 SYGVKD. This CDR3 contains 15 residues. V was trimmed by 0 bases and J by 5 bases, leaving 11 bases between them. The CDR3 reads CAISESETAHQPQHF. CDR3 DNA sequence: TGTGCCATCAGTGAGTCGGAGACAGCCCATCAGCCCCAGCATTTT.

Points on this clone: At one boundary the junction diverges from the germline segment, which might be a read error. The chain couples TRBV20-1 to TRBJ2-3; 11 bases fit TRBD2. CDR1 is DFQATT and CDR2 is SNEGSKA in the germline V gene (reference sequence). This CDR3 spans 11 amino acids. The CDR3 sequence is CSARDLAGGTF. CDR3 nucleotides: TGCAGTGCTAGAGATTTAGCGGGGGGGACGTTT.

This clone turned up a few times. The chain uses TRBV10-3 and TRBJ1-3; D is unclear. This CDR3 region has 14 residues. Germline V lookup: CDR1 ENHRY, CDR2 SYGVKD. The V gene lost 5 bases and the J gene lost 0 bases, with 8 bases spanning the gap. CDR3 region: CAISWANSGNTIYF. The CDR3 nucleotides are TGTGCCATCAGTTGGGCCAACTCTGGAAACACCATATATTTT.

This chain uses TRBV12-3 or TRBV12-4 with TRBJ1-5; D is unresolved. The CDR3 contains 13 residues. V was pared by 2 bases and J by 5 bases, with 7 bases between. In DNA form, the CDR3 reads TGTGCCAGCAGTTTACCCGGTGATCAGCCCCAGCATTTT. Protein: CASSLPGDQPQHF.

This clone was counted once. The chain couples TRBV6-2 or TRBV6-3 to TRBJ1-1; D remains unclear. Per germline, CDR1 MNHEY and CDR2 SVGEGT. Trimming took 2 bases from V and 5 from J, leaving 12 bases between them. The CDR3 spans 14 residues. CDR3: CASSYGPRGTEAFF. CDR3 nucleotide sequence: TGTGCCAGCAGTTACGGACCGCGCGGGACTGAAGCTTTCTTT.

This clone was detected only a few times. The chain has TRBV18 and TRBJ2-4, with a possible D match to TRBD1 (6 bases). The CDR3 sequence is 15 residues long. CDR1 KGHSH and CDR2 LQKENI come from the germline V gene. With 0 bases removed from V and 7 bases from J, the gap between germline ends came to 13 bases. The CDR3 here is CASSPPGQGFNIQYF. The CDR3 DNA follows: TGTGCCAGCTCACCACCGGGGCAGGGGTTTAACATTCAGTACTTC.

J is TRBJ2-6 and V is TRBV7-3, with D tentatively TRBD1 (5 bases). The V and J ends lost 0 bases and 3 bases respectively, with 9 bases between them. The CDR3 is made up of 16 amino acids. CDR1 is SGHTA and CDR2 is FQGTGA in the germline V gene. The CDR3 DNA is TGTGCCAGCAGCTTAACGTGGCAGGGTGGGGCCAACGTCCTGACTTTC. Its translation: CASSLTWQGGANVLTF.

The chain couples TRBV19 to TRBJ1-5, with 7 bases that match TRBD1. The length of the CDR3 is 15 residues. Trimming removed 4 bases from V and 2 bases from J; junction bases left unmatched: 5. Germline-derived CDR1 and CDR2 are LNHDA and SQIVND (reference sequence). In DNA, the CDR3 is TGTGCCAGTAGTACCTTAACAGGGGGCAATCAGCCCCAGCATTTT. Residues: CASSTLTGGNQPQHF.

The chain has TRBV12-3 or TRBV12-4 and TRBJ1-2, with D perhaps TRBD1 (5 bases). Trimming shortened V by 4 bases and J by 7 bases, and 13 bases separated the two germline ends. This CDR3 comprises 13 residues. The chain's CDR3 is CASSWGDLGGYTF. CDR3 bases: TGTGCCAGCAGTTGGGGGGACTTGGGTGGCTACACCTTC.

The CDR3 DNA reads TGCGCCAGCAGCAACGGACTAGCGGGAAACCAAGAGACCCAGTACTTC. Translating it yields CASSNGLAGNQETQYF. V gene TRBV5-1 combines with J gene TRBJ2-5, with 12 bases matching TRBD2. From germline, CDR1 is SGHRS and CDR2 YFSETQ. This CDR3 is built from 16 residues. V trimming: 4 bases; J trimming: 0 bases; junction bases outside the gene matches: 4.

The V and J genes are TRBV10-3 and TRBJ1-5, with a tentative D call TRBD1 (5 bases). The CDR3 has 15 residues. The V gene's germline CDR1 is ENHRY and CDR2 SYGVKD. Trimming pared 4 bases from V and 7 bases from J, leaving 17 bases between. Here the CDR3 reads CAISVGETGGQPQHF. CDR3 nucleotide sequence: TGTGCCATCAGTGTAGGAGAAACGGGGGGACAGCCCCAGCATTTT.

This rearrangement joins TRBV19 to TRBJ2-1; D is undetermined. CDR1 and CDR2 from the germline V gene are LNHDA and SQIVND (reference sequence). With 2 bases removed from V and 6 bases from J, the gap between germline ends came to 11 bases. The CDR3 consists of 14 residues. DNA for the CDR3: TGTGCCAGTAGTATAAATACAAACCCCAATGAGCAGTTCTTC. This codes for CASSINTNPNEQFF.

The chain combines TRBV5-4 with TRBJ2-1; D remains ambiguous. The CDR3 sequence is 13 residues long. Germline lookup yields CDR1 SGHNT and CDR2 YYREEE (reference sequence). V was clipped by 4 bases and J by 9 bases, with 14 bases between them. The CDR3 region has the DNA TGTGCCAGCAGCCCTTACCTAGGTGTTGAGCAGTTCTTC. Translating it yields CASSPYLGVEQFF.

The chain joins TRBV2 to TRBJ1-5; 8 nucleotides line up with TRBD1. V shed 6 bases and J 1 base; nucleotides not matched to a gene: 5. Germline assignment: CDR1 SNHLY and CDR2 FYNNEI. The CDR3 spans 15 residues. The CDR3 here is CASSAGTGSNQPQHF. In nucleotides, the CDR3 is TGTGCCAGCAGCGCCGGGACAGGCAGCAATCAGCCCCAGCATTTT.

The chain couples TRBV5-8 to TRBJ1-4; 11 bases are shared with TRBD1. The CDR3 sequence is 14 residues long. Germline trimming cut 4 bases from V and 8 bases from J; bases unmatched to any gene: 4. Germline CDR1 is SGHTS and CDR2 is YDEGEE. This CDR3 reads CASSPGQGVEKLFF. As DNA, the CDR3 is TGTGCCAGCAGCCCGGGACAGGGGGTAGAAAAACTGTTTTTT.

The genes are TRBV7-2 and TRBJ2-7; TRBD2 matches at 8 bases. Germline V CDR1 and CDR2: SGHTA, FQGNSA. This CDR3 comprises 15 residues. V gave up 5 bases and J gave up 2 bases; unmatched junction bases: 8. Here the CDR3 DNA reads TGTGCCAGCAGCACGCGGGGGGCTCGAACCTACGAGCAGTACTTC. It specifies CASSTRGARTYEQYF.

This clone was recorded once. This chain links TRBV4-1 with TRBJ1-2; TRBD1 matches 8 bases. Germline CDR1 reads MGHRA; CDR2 reads YSYEKL. The V gene end was trimmed by 3 bases and the J gene end by 5 bases; junction bases not matched to a gene: 5. This CDR3 contains 14 residues. The CDR3 DNA reads as TGCGCCAGCAGCCAGGGGACAGGCAATTATGGCTACACCTTC. This sequence encodes CASSQGTGNYGYTF.

This sequence joins TRBV29-1 and TRBJ1-2; perhaps TRBD1 as D (5 bases). The CDR3 length is 12 residues. The germline CDR1 and CDR2 sequences are SQVTM and ANQGSEA. Trimming cost V 7 bases and J 6 bases, with 15 bases left between them. CDR3 nucleotide sequence: TGCAGCGGCGGCGGGACGGAGGATGGCTACACCTTC. Its protein product is CSGGGTEDGYTF. Combining the CDR3 with reference TRBV29-1 and TRBJ1-2 gives the whole variable domain SAVISQKPSRDICQRGTSLTIQCQVDSQVTMMFWYRQQPGQSLTLIATANQGSEATYESGFVIDKFPISRPNLTFSTLTVSNMSPEDSSIYLCSGGGTEDGYTFGSGTRLTVV.

This chain joins TRBV30 and TRBJ1-4, with a tentative D call TRBD1 (5 bases). V was clipped by 3 bases and J by 7 bases, with 12 bases between them. There are 13 residues in the CDR3. CDR1 is GTSNPN and CDR2 is SVGIG in the germline V gene (reference sequence). The CDR3 DNA sequence: TGTGCCTGGAGAGGTAACGGGGGTGAAAAACTGTTTTTT. Translation gives CAWRGNGGEKLFF. Looking up the rest from reference TRBV30 and TRBJ1-4 gives the full variable domain: SQTIHQWPATLVQPVGSPLSLECTVEGTSNPNLYWYRQAAGRGLQLLFYSVGIGQISSEVPQNLSASRPQDRQFILSSKKLLLSDSGFYLCAWRGNGGEKLFFGSGTQLSVL.

V and J are TRBV10-1 and TRBJ2-2; tentative D call: TRBD1 (5 bases). The germline CDR1 and CDR2 sequences are WNHNN and SYGVQD (reference sequence). The length of the CDR3 is 13 residues. V dropped 0 bases and J dropped 6 bases, with 5 bases sitting between them. This CDR3 is CASSESGAGELFF. The CDR3, as DNA: TGCGCCAGCAGTGAGTCAGGGGCCGGGGAGCTGTTTTTT.

This chain uses TRBV9 with TRBJ2-7; 8 bases line up with TRBD1. CDR1 SGDLS and CDR2 YYNGEE come from the germline V gene. The CDR3 sequence is 14 residues long. The J segment lost 3 bases and the V segment lost 2 bases, leaving 4 bases of the junction unmatched. CDR3 residues: CASSVRDRSYEQYF. Written as DNA, the CDR3 is TGTGCCAGCAGCGTCCGGGACAGGAGCTACGAGCAGTACTTC.

This clone was observed a single time. The V call is TRBV7-9, the J call TRBJ1-1; D is ambiguous. Germline V gene sequence: CDR1 SEHNR, CDR2 FQNEAQ (reference sequence). The CDR3 is 12 amino acids. Trimming took off 5 bases at V and 8 bases at J, with 12 bases between the two ends. In DNA, the CDR3 is TGTGCCAGCAGCCCACAATCGATCGAAGCTTTCTTT. Encoded protein: CASSPQSIEAFF.